One sample yielded the 26 T cell receptor beta chains listed below, sequenced in a study of response to subunit inactivated influenza vaccine. In TCRdb, the RT-PCR reads were re-called with MiXCR into one record per CDR3 protein. Seen here are 500,000 to 600,000 distinct CDR3 sequences, roughly 13% observed once, and the top ten hold around 13%. Here the sequenced sample was PBMCs from blood, taken roughly 46 days after vaccination. The source of these receptors is a man aged 45-65 years who received an inactivated influenza vaccine.

The chain joins TRBV12-3 or TRBV12-4 to TRBJ2-4, with TRBD2 as a possible D gene (6 bases). Trimming shortened V by 2 bases and J by 0 bases, and 11 bases separated the two germline ends. This CDR3 has 16 residues. The CDR3: CASSLSGTLAKNIQYF. CDR3 sequence (DNA): TGTGCCAGCAGTTTATCAGGGACTTTAGCCAAAAACATTCAGTACTTC.

This clonotype has only a few counts. The rearrangement links TRBV12-3 or TRBV12-4 to TRBJ2-1; D is possibly TRBD2 (5 bases). V was cut by 6 bases and J by 8 bases, with 17 bases left in between. CDR3 length: 14 residues. This chain's CDR3 is CASRASGRGDEQFF. The CDR3 region has the DNA TGTGCCAGCAGGGCCTCAGGACGGGGTGATGAGCAGTTCTTC.

The chain employs TRBV5-1 and TRBJ2-1, with TRBD1 matching over 8 bases. The ends lost 4 bases at V and 7 bases at J; junction bases unmatched: 10. The CDR3 is 15 amino acids. Germline V gene lookup returns CDR1 SGHRS and CDR2 YFSETQ. The CDR3 DNA reads TGCGCCAGCAGCCGAATACAGGGGGAAGGTAATGAGCAGTTCTTC. It specifies CASSRIQGEGNEQFF.

This chain uses TRBV7-2 with TRBJ2-5, with D possibly being TRBD2 (5 bases). V was clipped by 8 bases and J by 2 bases, with 18 bases between them. CDR3 size: 15 residues. CDR1 and CDR2 (germline): SGHTA, FQGNSA. CDR3 sequence (DNA): TGTGCCAGCGTTCGGACTTTTGGGCCACAAGAGACCCAGTACTTC. As protein: CASVRTFGPQETQYF.

This clonotype was seen only a few times. The chain links TRBV29-1 to TRBJ2-1; TRBD2 aligns across 9 bases. This CDR3 has 13 residues. The germline gives CDR1 SQVTM, CDR2 ANQGSEA. Trimming at V came to 6 bases and at J to 4 bases, leaving 4 bases not matched to a gene. The CDR3 DNA sequence: TGCAGCGTACAGCGGGGGGCTTACAATGAGCAGTTCTTC. Its translation is CSVQRGAYNEQFF.

In this sample, this clonotype turned up a few times. The chain joins TRBV12-3 or TRBV12-4 to TRBJ2-7, with D possibly TRBD1 on 7 matching bases. Between the trimmed V and J ends, which lost 5 bases and 5 bases, there was a span of 16 bases. The CDR3 runs 14 residues. CDR3 residues: CASSETGWRDEQYF. DNA of the CDR3: TGTGCCAGCAGTGAGACAGGGTGGAGGGACGAGCAGTACTTC.

There are a few counts of this clonotype. The genes are TRBV6-2 or TRBV6-3 and TRBJ1-1; no firm D call. Trimming cost V 6 bases and J 6 bases, with 17 bases left between them. Per the germline V gene, CDR1 is MNHEY and CDR2 is SVGEGT. The CDR3 is 14 amino acids. CDR3 sequence reads: CASSLLTSVSEAFF. The CDR3 coding sequence is TGTGCCAGCAGCCTTCTCACCTCCGTTTCTGAAGCTTTCTTT.

This chain uses TRBV4-3 with TRBJ1-2; tentatively, D is TRBD1 (5 bases). V dropped 0 bases and J dropped 3 bases, with 14 bases sitting between them. The CDR3 is 16 amino acids. The germline V gene encodes CDR1 LGHNA and CDR2 YSLEER. In DNA form, the CDR3 reads TGCGCCAGCAGCCAAGATCATGGGGCGCGTTACTATGGCTACACCTTC. Translated, it gives CASSQDHGARYYGYTF.

V is TRBV20-1 and J is TRBJ2-1; 11 bases align to TRBD2. CDR1 is DFQATT, CDR2 SNEGSKA, per germline (reference sequence). The CDR3 has 16 residues. The J segment lost 3 bases and the V segment lost 4 bases, leaving 8 bases of the junction unmatched. The CDR3, as DNA: TGCAGTGCTATGTCTCGGGGACTAGCGGTCTACAATGAGCAGTTCTTC. Translated: CSAMSRGLAVYNEQFF.

This chain uses TRBV9 with TRBJ2-1, with 11 bases fitting TRBD2. V was clipped by 4 bases and J by 4 bases; unmatched bases: 13. The CDR3 length is 18 residues. Looked up from germline, CDR1 is SGDLS and CDR2 is YYNGEE. CDR3 in amino acids: CASSSVVATSGAYNEQFF. DNA for the CDR3: TGTGCCAGCAGCTCAGTAGTAGCGACTAGCGGGGCATACAATGAGCAGTTCTTC.

The chain carries TRBV9 and TRBJ2-5; 13 positions match TRBD2. Germline V CDR1 and CDR2: SGDLS, YYNGEE. The CDR3 is 13 amino acids. V gave up 3 bases and J gave up 11 bases; unmatched junction bases: 4. The CDR3 DNA sequence: TGTGCCAGCAGCGCCCGGACTAGCGGGAGACAGTACTTC. This sequence encodes CASSARTSGRQYF.

V is TRBV4-3 and J is TRBJ2-7; 9 bases are a match to TRBD1. CDR1 LGHNA and CDR2 YSLEER come from the germline V gene. With 1 base clipped from V and 4 bases from J, the junction kept 8 bases outside the gene matches. The CDR3 consists of 16 residues. The CDR3 nucleotides read TGCGCCAGCAGCCAAGTGCCTGGACAGGGGATATACGAGCAGTACTTC. Translated, it gives CASSQVPGQGIYEQYF.

This clonotype was seen a few times. This sequence joins TRBV6-5 and TRBJ1-6; 8 bases align to TRBD1. Looked up from germline, CDR1 is MNHEY and CDR2 is SVGAGI. The CDR3 has 17 residues. V lost 4 bases to trimming and J lost 4 bases; unmatched junction nucleotides: 9. Here the CDR3 reads CASSSHQGTGYNSPLHF. The DNA of the CDR3 is TGTGCCAGCAGTTCCCATCAGGGGACAGGTTATAATTCACCCCTCCACTTT.

As for this clonotype: A single base separates this from a much larger clone, so it may be a read error. The J gene is TRBJ1-1, the V gene TRBV7-2; 9 nucleotides match TRBD1. The germline V gene has CDR1 SGHTA and CDR2 FQGNSA. The CDR3 is 15 amino acids. V lost 7 bases and J lost 0; bases outside the gene matches: 6. CDR3 amino acids: CASTPDRGLNTEAFF. The DNA of the CDR3 is TGTGCCAGCACTCCGGACAGGGGATTGAACACTGAAGCTTTCTTT.

This sequence joins TRBV2 and TRBJ2-7; D might be TRBD1 (5 bases). Germline V gene lookup returns CDR1 SNHLY and CDR2 FYNNEI. V was shortened by 6 bases and J by 7 bases, with 19 bases between the two germline ends. CDR3 length: 14 amino acids. The CDR3 here is CASSVTEYRGEQYF. The CDR3 bases are TGTGCCAGCAGCGTGACTGAATATAGGGGAGAGCAGTACTTC.

V gene TRBV7-2 combines with J gene TRBJ1-2; D gene ambiguous. This CDR3 has 13 residues. Germline V gives CDR1 SGHTA, CDR2 FQGNSA. The germline V and J ends were trimmed by 7 bases and 3 bases, with 12 bases remaining between them. The CDR3 spells CASNHVWDYGYTF. The CDR3 bases are TGTGCCAGCAACCACGTTTGGGACTATGGCTACACCTTC. Using reference TRBV7-2 and TRBJ1-2 for the parts outside the CDR3, the full variable domain is GAGVSQSPSNKVTEKGKDVELRCDPISGHTALYWYRQSLGQGLEFLIYFQGNSAPDKSGLPSDRFSAERTGGSVSTLTIQRTQQEDSAVYLCASNHVWDYGYTFGSGTRLTVV.

This clonotype has more than one count but fewer than ten. This CDR3 reads CASSLISGRYMAEQFF. CDR3 DNA sequence: TGTGCCAGCAGTTTAATCTCAGGTCGGTATATGGCTGAGCAGTTCTTC. The chain has TRBV27 and TRBJ2-1; D uncertain. The length of the CDR3 is 16 residues. The V and J ends lost 2 bases and 9 bases respectively, with 20 bases between them. Germline loops: CDR1 MNHEY, CDR2 SMNVEV (reference sequence).

This clonotype was seen at least ten times. The chain combines TRBV29-1 with TRBJ2-7; maybe TRBD2 (6 bases). CDR1 and CDR2 (germline): SQVTM, ANQGSEA. V was pared by 7 bases and J by 0 bases, with 16 bases between. There are 14 residues in the CDR3. The DNA of the CDR3 is TGCAGCGCCGAACTTAGCGGAAACTCCTACGAGCAGTACTTC. This translates into CSAELSGNSYEQYF.

This clonotype was detected ten times or more. The rearrangement joins TRBV7-9 to TRBJ2-1; TRBD1 matches at 9 bases. CDR1 is SEHNR and CDR2 is FQNEAQ in the germline V gene (reference sequence). V shed 5 bases and J 5 bases; nucleotides not matched to a gene: 10. This CDR3 comprises 16 residues. The DNA for the CDR3 is TGTGCCAGCAGCCGTCCTGGACAGGGGAGAAACAATGAGCAGTTCTTC. Its translation: CASSRPGQGRNNEQFF.

This clonotype was observed at least ten times. The V call is TRBV5-1, the J call TRBJ1-4; D remains ambiguous. This CDR3 is built from 14 residues. Trimming left V 1 base short and J 1 base short, with 5 bases between. From germline, CDR1 is SGHRS and CDR2 YFSETQ. The CDR3 protein is CASSLQGTNEKLFF. CDR3 DNA: TGCGCCAGCAGCTTGCAAGGAACTAATGAAAAACTGTTTTTT.

The chain carries TRBV12-3 or TRBV12-4 and TRBJ1-1; D unclear. Between the trimmed V and J ends, which lost 3 bases and 0 bases, there was a span of 14 bases. The CDR3 consists of 16 residues. CDR3 DNA sequence: TGTGCCAGCAGTTTCGCCCGGGAATTGATGAACACTGAAGCTTTCTTT. As protein: CASSFARELMNTEAFF.

The chain carries TRBV6-2 or TRBV6-3 and TRBJ2-1; 12 bases are shared with TRBD2. The trim removed 5 bases at V and 8 bases at J, leaving 4 bases unmatched. Germline loops: CDR1 MNHEY, CDR2 SVGEGT. The CDR3 has 14 amino acids. The CDR3 sequence: CASSRLAGVYEQFF. The DNA for the CDR3 is TGTGCCAGCAGTCGACTAGCGGGAGTATATGAGCAGTTCTTC.

This clonotype has at least ten counts. V and J are TRBV7-3 and TRBJ2-1, with 10 nucleotides matching TRBD2. Germline-derived CDR1 and CDR2 are SGHTA and FQGTGA. Losses at the gene ends were 0 bases for V and 2 bases for J; bases not matched to a gene: 1. This CDR3 is 16 amino acids long. CDR3 DNA sequence: TGTGCCAGCAGCTTAACTAGCGGGAGGCCCTACAATGAGCAGTTCTTC. It yields the protein CASSLTSGRPYNEQFF.

This clonotype was detected ten times or more. One junction end disagrees with the germline gene, perhaps due to a read error. The chain has TRBV20-1 and TRBJ2-4; D might be TRBD2 (6 bases). This CDR3 region has 14 residues. CDR1 and CDR2 (germline): DFQATT, SNEGSKA (reference sequence). DNA of the CDR3: TGCAGTGCCCCATGGAGGGGAGCCAGAAACATTCAGTACTTC. The encoded protein is CSAPWRGARNIQYF.

The J gene is TRBJ1-1, the V gene TRBV25-1; D is perhaps TRBD1 (5 bases). Germline CDR1 reads MGHDK; CDR2 reads SYGVNS. This CDR3 contains 13 residues. The germline V and J ends were trimmed by 9 bases and 1 base, with 12 bases remaining between them. CDR3 bases: TGTGCCAGTAAGGAAGGGACGAACACTGAAGCTTTCTTT. Protein: CASKEGTNTEAFF.

The chain carries TRBV29-1 and TRBJ2-1; D remains ambiguous. The CDR3 sequence is 11 residues long. Germline values: CDR1 SQVTM, CDR2 ANQGSEA. The V end lost 3 bases, the J end lost 12 bases, and 12 bases lay between the germline ends. The CDR3 here is CSVEYRVAQFF. CDR3 in DNA: TGCAGCGTTGAGTATAGGGTGGCGCAGTTCTTC.